Below, 27 T cell receptor beta chains from the same sample are listed, as sequenced in a study of shared clonotypes between healthy human individuals. Assay: immunoSEQ multiplex PCR; the TCRdb copy retains only in-frame clones and omits some. This sample has fewer than 500,000 clones, with around 79% found just once. Sequencing was performed on PBMCs. The receptors were sampled from a woman aged 40 to 50 in good health. Some clones in this sample may be carry-over from other donors' samples.

The rearrangement joins TRBV19 to TRBJ2-5; the match to TRBD2 covers 14 bases. V shed 3 bases, J shed 5 bases, and the junction held 5 bases outside the gene matches. The CDR3 has 16 residues. Germline assignment: CDR1 LNHDA and CDR2 SQIVND (reference sequence). This CDR3 reads CASSMGTSGRGETQYF. CDR3 nucleotide sequence: TGTGCCAGTAGTATGGGGACTAGCGGGAGAGGGGAGACCCAGTACTTC.

The V gene is TRBV6-1, the J gene TRBJ2-5; D perhaps matches TRBD1 (5 bases). Deletions cut 0 bases from V and 4 bases from J, with 15 bases between. The CDR3 covers 16 residues. Germline loops: CDR1 MNHNS, CDR2 SASEGT. The CDR3 coding sequence is TGTGCCAGCAGTGAAGCGAGGAGCGCAGGGCGAGAGACCCAGTACTTC. Translated, it gives CASSEARSAGRETQYF.

This clone was detected once. This chain connects TRBV11-3 to TRBJ2-1, with 7 bases aligning to TRBD1. The CDR3 has 14 residues. V lost 4 bases, J lost 7 bases, and 7 bases stayed unmatched. Germline V CDR1 and CDR2: SGHNT, YENEEA. This CDR3 is CASSSDRERNEQFF. The CDR3 DNA reads as TGTGCCAGCAGCTCAGACAGGGAGAGGAATGAGCAGTTCTTC.

The chain combines TRBV18 with TRBJ1-1; 9 bases map to TRBD1. V lost 3 bases and J lost 5; bases outside the gene matches: 10. This CDR3 has 16 amino acids. Germline V CDR1 and CDR2: KGHSH, LQKENI. The DNA for the CDR3 is TGTGCCAGCTCACCCGTACAGGGGGCATCTTTAACTGAAGCTTTCTTT. Translated: CASSPVQGASLTEAFF.

The V gene is TRBV5-5, the J gene TRBJ2-7; 8 bases are a match to TRBD2. V shed 2 bases, J shed 2 bases, and the junction held 6 bases outside the gene matches. Germline V lookup: CDR1 SGHKS, CDR2 YYEKEE (reference sequence). The CDR3 totals 15 residues. The CDR3, as DNA: TGTGCCAGCAGCTTCTTTCTGGGACTAGCCTACGAGCAGTACTTC. This sequence encodes CASSFFLGLAYEQYF.

In its sample, this clone was seen a few times. V usage is TRBV15 and J usage is TRBJ2-7; D gene unclear. Trimming shortened V by 2 bases and J by 0 bases, and 5 bases separated the two germline ends. The CDR3 is 13 amino acids. Per the germline V gene, CDR1 is LNHNV and CDR2 is YYDKDF (reference sequence). The CDR3 bases are TGTGCCACCAGCAGATTACCCTCCTACGAGCAGTACTTC. Encoded protein: CATSRLPSYEQYF.

V usage is TRBV28 and J usage is TRBJ2-7, with 7 bases identical to TRBD1. Germline V lookup: CDR1 MDHEN, CDR2 SYDVKM. Trimming removed 4 bases from V and 4 bases from J; junction bases left unmatched: 13. This CDR3 has 16 residues. The DNA for the CDR3 is TGTGCCAGCAGTTCCCCCGGGCGACCAGGGGGATACGAGCAGTACTTC. Encoded protein: CASSSPGRPGGYEQYF.

This sequence joins TRBV18 and TRBJ2-6, with 10 nucleotides matching TRBD1. Per the germline V gene, CDR1 is KGHSH and CDR2 is LQKENI. Germline trimming cut 4 bases from V and 2 bases from J; bases unmatched to any gene: 8. The CDR3 length is 18 residues. CDR3 sequence reads: CASSLDRGQLAGANVLTF. CDR3 DNA sequence: TGTGCCAGCTCACTCGACAGGGGGCAGCTCGCTGGGGCCAACGTCCTGACTTTC.

This CDR3 is CASSTSGTGSVQPQHF. In DNA, the CDR3 is TGTGCCAGCAGCACCTCCGGGACAGGTTCTGTTCAGCCCCAGCATTTT. The chain uses TRBV7-8 and TRBJ1-5, with 8 bases lining up with TRBD1. The CDR3 is 16 residues long. V shed 5 bases and J 6 bases; nucleotides not matched to a gene: 12. Germline CDR1 SGHVS, CDR2 FQNEAQ.

V gene TRBV6-1 combines with J gene TRBJ2-7, with D perhaps TRBD1 (5 bases). The CDR3 consists of 11 residues. V lost 10 bases to trimming and J lost 3 bases, with 10 bases between them. CDR1 and CDR2 from the germline V gene are MNHNS and SASEGT. The chain's CDR3 is CATQGHYEQYF. The CDR3 nucleotides read TGTGCCACCCAGGGCCACTACGAGCAGTACTTC.

The CDR3 DNA is TGCAGCGTTGTGGGTCGTCGGGGAGAAGGGAGGGCCCACTATGGCTACACCTTC. The encoded protein is CSVVGRRGEGRAHYGYTF. The chain couples TRBV29-1 to TRBJ1-2; D is uncertain. V was pared by 4 bases and J by 3 bases, with 27 bases between. Germline CDR1 and CDR2: SQVTM and ANQGSEA. The CDR3 extends over 18 amino acids.

The J gene is TRBJ2-5, the V gene TRBV11-2, with TRBD1 matching over 7 bases. The J call may be wrong; the DNA end is better matched by TRBJ2-7. The germline V gene encodes CDR1 SGHAT and CDR2 FQNNGV. The CDR3 spans 13 residues. In nucleotides, the CDR3 is TGTGCCAGCAGCTTTGCAGGGGGCTACGAGCAGTACTTC. Translation: CASSFAGGYEQYF.

The chain carries TRBV5-1 and TRBJ2-3; the D is unclear. Germline values: CDR1 SGHRS, CDR2 YFSETQ. The CDR3 totals 13 residues. The V gene lost 1 base and the J gene lost 6 bases, with 9 bases spanning the gap. CDR3 residues: CASSLSRADTQYF. DNA of the CDR3: TGCGCCAGCAGCTTGTCTCGTGCCGATACGCAGTATTTT. Full variable domain (rest looked up from reference TRBV5-1 and TRBJ2-3): KAGVTQTPRYLIKTRGQQVTLSCSPISGHRSVSWYQQTPGQGLQFLFEYFSETQRNKGNFPGRFSGRQFSNSRSEMNVSTLELGDSALYLCASSLSRADTQYFGPGTRLTVL.

The chain joins TRBV28 to TRBJ2-7; a weak D match, TRBD1 (8 bases). Germline CDR1 MDHEN, CDR2 SYDVKM. The V gene lost 7 bases and the J gene lost 7 bases, with 20 bases spanning the gap. The CDR3 spans 14 residues. The DNA of the CDR3 is TGTGCCAGCACCACCCGGACAGGGAGGGTAGAGCAGTACTTC. Translating it yields CASTTRTGRVEQYF.

The rearrangement links TRBV5-1 to TRBJ1-2; no reliable D call. V gave up 5 bases and J gave up 5 bases, with 16 bases separating them. Germline V gene data show CDR1 as SGHRS and CDR2 as YFSETQ. The CDR3 consists of 14 residues. CDR3 residues: CASRPGSNAYGYTF. In DNA form, the CDR3 reads TGCGCCAGCAGACCGGGGTCGAATGCGTATGGCTACACCTTC.

This clone came up many times. This chain uses TRBV13 with TRBJ1-4, with D perhaps TRBD1 (5 bases). This CDR3 spans 20 amino acids. Germline CDR1 and CDR2: PRHDT and FYEKMQ (reference sequence). V was cut by 0 bases and J by 3 bases, with 23 bases left in between. This CDR3 is CASSLGGGIFGSASNEKLFF. The CDR3 DNA is TGTGCCAGCAGCTTAGGTGGGGGGATTTTCGGATCGGCGTCTAATGAAAAACTGTTTTTT.

The rearrangement links TRBV29-1 to TRBJ2-3, with a weak D call TRBD1 (5 bases). V gave up 8 bases and J gave up 2 bases, with 14 bases separating them. Germline V CDR1 and CDR2: SQVTM, ANQGSEA. This CDR3 is built from 13 residues. CDR3 region: CSLKGAFTDTQYF. In DNA, the CDR3 is TGCAGCTTGAAAGGGGCCTTCACAGATACGCAGTATTTT.

This clone has just one count. This rearrangement joins TRBV2 to TRBJ2-2; 11 nucleotides match TRBD2. The germline V gene has CDR1 SNHLY and CDR2 FYNNEI. V dropped 4 bases and J dropped 6; count of bases not matched to a gene: 4. CDR3 length equals 15 residues. The CDR3 DNA reads TGTGCCAGCAGTGGTAGCGGGAGGGTCTCCGGGGAGCTGTTTTTT. It specifies CASSGSGRVSGELFF.

The chain employs TRBV2 and TRBJ1-2; 8 positions match TRBD1. This CDR3 region has 13 residues. Germline V gene sequence: CDR1 SNHLY, CDR2 FYNNEI. V was pared by 8 bases and J by 6 bases, with 8 bases of the junction left unmatched. The CDR3 reads CASAGTGLDGYTF. DNA for the CDR3: TGTGCCAGCGCGGGGACAGGATTAGATGGCTACACCTTC. The complete variable domain, with remaining parts taken from reference TRBV2 and TRBJ1-2, reads EPEVTQTPSHQVTQMGQEVILRCVPISNHLYFYWYRQILGQKVEFLVSFYNNEISEKSEIFDDQFSVERPDGSNFTLKIRSTKLEDSAMYFCASAGTGLDGYTFGSGTRLTVV.

The CDR3, as DNA: TGTGCCAGCAGCTTAGGGCGGAGGGACAATGAGCAGTTCTTC. It is translated as CASSLGRRDNEQFF. This chain joins TRBV13 and TRBJ2-1, with D tentatively TRBD2 (6 bases). This CDR3 is built from 14 residues. CDR1 is PRHDT and CDR2 is FYEKMQ in the germline V gene (reference sequence). V was clipped by 0 bases and J by 5 bases, with 8 bases between them.

Worth noting for this clone: This CDR3 is also generated by other DNA sequences in the sample. The chain is built from TRBV30 and TRBJ2-5; no clear D gene. The V end was cut by 0 bases, the J end by 2 bases, with 4 bases between. CDR3 size: 12 residues. Germline lookup yields CDR1 GTSNPN and CDR2 SVGIG (reference sequence). Here the CDR3 DNA reads TGTGCCTGGAGTGTAGGGCAAGAGACCCAGTACTTC. This sequence encodes CAWSVGQETQYF.

The V call is TRBV5-6, the J call TRBJ2-2, with unresolved D. Trimming shortened V by 1 base and J by 5 bases, and 9 bases separated the two germline ends. Per germline, CDR1 SGHDT and CDR2 YYEEEE. CDR3 length: 14 residues. The CDR3 protein is CASSLYQLTGELFF. CDR3 bases: TGTGCCAGCAGCTTGTACCAGCTAACCGGGGAGCTGTTTTTT.

J is TRBJ1-3 and V is TRBV13; D unresolved. The ends were cut back, 2 bases at V and 0 bases at J, with 5 bases in the middle. Per the germline V gene, CDR1 is PRHDT and CDR2 is FYEKMQ (reference sequence). This CDR3 is built from 14 residues. DNA for the CDR3: TGTGCCAGCAGCTTACCCAGCTCTGGAAACACCATATATTTT. This codes for CASSLPSSGNTIYF.

The rearrangement links TRBV4-2 to TRBJ2-7; D is undetermined. CDR1 LGHNA and CDR2 YNFKEQ come from the germline V gene. There are 15 residues in the CDR3. The V end lost 1 base, the J end lost 0 bases, and 10 bases lay between the germline ends. CDR3 bases: TGTGCCAGCAGCCAAGGGGTCGGCGACTCCTACGAGCAGTACTTC. Translated: CASSQGVGDSYEQYF.

The chain carries TRBV7-9 and TRBJ1-1; D may be TRBD1 (5 bases). V dropped 2 bases and J dropped 4 bases, with 11 bases sitting between them. Per germline, CDR1 SEHNR and CDR2 FQNEAQ (reference sequence). This CDR3 region has 14 residues. The CDR3 loop reads CASSLSGQGTEAFF. CDR3 DNA sequence: TGTGCCAGCAGCTTATCAGGGCAGGGCACTGAAGCTTTCTTT.

The chain joins TRBV6-1 to TRBJ2-1; 9 bases fit TRBD2. V lost 3 bases and J lost 3; bases outside the gene matches: 6. CDR3 length: 16 residues. Per the germline V gene, CDR1 is MNHNS and CDR2 is SASEGT. The CDR3: CASSDSGTSFYNEQFF. The DNA for the CDR3 is TGTGCCAGCAGTGATTCTGGGACTAGCTTCTACAATGAGCAGTTCTTC.

The chain links TRBV7-9 to TRBJ2-1; tentative D call: TRBD1 (5 bases). This CDR3 has 15 residues. V gave up 5 bases and J gave up 3 bases, with 14 bases separating them. Germline V lookup: CDR1 SEHNR, CDR2 FQNEAQ (reference sequence). CDR3 DNA sequence: TGTGCCAGCAGCGCCGGACATCCGATCTACAATGAGCAGTTCTTC. Protein: CASSAGHPIYNEQFF.